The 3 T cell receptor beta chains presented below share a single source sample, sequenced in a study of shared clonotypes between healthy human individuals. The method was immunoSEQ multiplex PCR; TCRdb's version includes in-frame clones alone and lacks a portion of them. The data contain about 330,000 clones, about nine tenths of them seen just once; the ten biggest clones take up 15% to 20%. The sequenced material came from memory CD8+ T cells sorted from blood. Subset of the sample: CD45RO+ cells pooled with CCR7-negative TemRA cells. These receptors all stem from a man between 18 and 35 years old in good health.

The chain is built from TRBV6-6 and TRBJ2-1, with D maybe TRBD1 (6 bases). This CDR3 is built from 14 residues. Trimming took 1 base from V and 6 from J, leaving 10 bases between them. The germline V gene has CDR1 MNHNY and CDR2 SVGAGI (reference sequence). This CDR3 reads CASSYLTGPNEQFF. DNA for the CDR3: TGTGCCAGCAGTTACTTGACAGGTCCCAATGAGCAGTTCTTC.

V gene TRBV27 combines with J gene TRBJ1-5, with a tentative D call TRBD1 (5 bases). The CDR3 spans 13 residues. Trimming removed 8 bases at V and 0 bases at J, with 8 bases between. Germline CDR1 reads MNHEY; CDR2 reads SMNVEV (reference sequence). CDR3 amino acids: CASRGVSNQPQHF. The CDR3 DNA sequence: TGTGCCAGCCGGGGGGTTAGCAATCAGCCCCAGCATTTT.

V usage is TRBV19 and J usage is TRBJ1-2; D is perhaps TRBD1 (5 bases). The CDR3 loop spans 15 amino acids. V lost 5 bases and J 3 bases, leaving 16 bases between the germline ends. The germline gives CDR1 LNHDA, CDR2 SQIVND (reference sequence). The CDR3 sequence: CASSEHTGGDYGYTF. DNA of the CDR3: TGTGCCAGTAGTGAGCACACAGGAGGAGACTATGGCTACACCTTC.